A single sample is the source of the 2 T cell receptor beta chains below, sequenced in a study of blood T cell repertoires in COVID-19. Sequencing was performed with immunoSEQ multiplex PCR; in TCRdb, only in-frame clones are kept and a portion is missing. The sample has 50,000 to 75,000 clones; 85% to 90% are singletons. The sequenced sample consisted of peripheral blood. The receptors derive from a woman aged 45 to 65 with active or convalescent COVID-19.

The rearrangement uses TRBV2 and TRBJ2-7; perhaps TRBD1 as D (6 bases). V was cut by 8 bases and J by 0 bases, with 11 bases left in between. CDR1 and CDR2 (germline): SNHLY, FYNNEI. The CDR3 extends over 13 amino acids. DNA of the CDR3: TGTGCCAGCGAGGGACACGACTCCTACGAGCAGTACTTC. It yields the protein CASEGHDSYEQYF.

This clone was seen once. J is TRBJ2-7 and V is TRBV6-5, with a tentative D call TRBD1 (6 bases). Looked up from germline, CDR1 is MNHEY and CDR2 is SVGAGI. The CDR3 is made up of 15 amino acids. The V end lost 6 bases, the J end lost 2 bases, and 17 bases lay between the germline ends. For the CDR3, the DNA is TGTGCCAGCAGCCTAACCCCCAGGGGCGCCTACGAGCAGTACTTC. Amino acids: CASSLTPRGAYEQYF.